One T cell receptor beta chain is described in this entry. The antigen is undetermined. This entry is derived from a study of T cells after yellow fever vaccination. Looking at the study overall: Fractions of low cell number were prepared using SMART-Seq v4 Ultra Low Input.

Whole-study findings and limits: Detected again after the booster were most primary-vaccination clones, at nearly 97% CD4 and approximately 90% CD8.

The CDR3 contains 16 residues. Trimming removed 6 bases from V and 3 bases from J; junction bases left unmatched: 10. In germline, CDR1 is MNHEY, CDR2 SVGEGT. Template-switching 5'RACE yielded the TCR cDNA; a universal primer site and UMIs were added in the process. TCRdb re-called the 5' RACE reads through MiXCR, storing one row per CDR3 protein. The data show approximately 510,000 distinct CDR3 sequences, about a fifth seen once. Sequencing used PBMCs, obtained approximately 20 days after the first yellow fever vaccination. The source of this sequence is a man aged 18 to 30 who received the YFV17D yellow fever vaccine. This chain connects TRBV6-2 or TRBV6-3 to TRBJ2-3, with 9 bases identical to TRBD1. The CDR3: CASRDPGQGTTDTQYF. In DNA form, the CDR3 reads TGTGCCAGCAGGGACCCGGGACAGGGAACTACAGATACGCAGTATTTT.